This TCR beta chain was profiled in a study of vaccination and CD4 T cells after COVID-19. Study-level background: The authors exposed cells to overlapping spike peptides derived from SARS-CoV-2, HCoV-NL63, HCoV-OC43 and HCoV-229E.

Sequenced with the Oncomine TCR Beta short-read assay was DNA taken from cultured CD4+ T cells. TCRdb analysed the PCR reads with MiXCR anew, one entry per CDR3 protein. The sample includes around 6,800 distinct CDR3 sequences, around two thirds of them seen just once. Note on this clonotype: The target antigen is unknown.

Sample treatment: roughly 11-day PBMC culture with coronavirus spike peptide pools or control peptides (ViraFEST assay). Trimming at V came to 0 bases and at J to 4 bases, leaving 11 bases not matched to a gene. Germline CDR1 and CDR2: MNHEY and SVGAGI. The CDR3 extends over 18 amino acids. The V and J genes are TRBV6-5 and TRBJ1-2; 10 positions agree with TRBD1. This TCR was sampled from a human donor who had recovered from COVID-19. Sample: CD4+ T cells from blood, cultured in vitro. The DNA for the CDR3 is TGTGCCAGCAGTTACTCGGAGGGACAGGGGAGTAGTGGCTATGGCTACACCTTC. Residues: CASSYSEGQGSSGYGYTF.